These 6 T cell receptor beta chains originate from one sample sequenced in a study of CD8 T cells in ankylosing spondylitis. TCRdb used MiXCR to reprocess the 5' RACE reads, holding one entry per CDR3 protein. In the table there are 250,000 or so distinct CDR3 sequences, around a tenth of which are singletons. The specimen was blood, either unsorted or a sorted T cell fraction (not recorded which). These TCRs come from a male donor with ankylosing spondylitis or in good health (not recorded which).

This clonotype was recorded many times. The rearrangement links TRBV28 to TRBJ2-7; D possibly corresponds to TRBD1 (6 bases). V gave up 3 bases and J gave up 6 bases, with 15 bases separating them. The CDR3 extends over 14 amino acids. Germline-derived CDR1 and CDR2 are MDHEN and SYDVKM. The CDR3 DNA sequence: TGTGCCAGCAGTTTGGTTTCCAGGGGTGGCGAGCAGTACTTC. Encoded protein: CASSLVSRGGEQYF.

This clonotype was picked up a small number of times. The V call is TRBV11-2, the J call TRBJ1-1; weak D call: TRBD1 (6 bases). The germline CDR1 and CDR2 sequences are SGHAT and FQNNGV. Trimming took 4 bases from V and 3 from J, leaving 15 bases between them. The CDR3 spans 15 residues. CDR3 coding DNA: TGTGCCAGCAGCTCCATTGGGGGGCAGGACACTGAAGCTTTCTTT. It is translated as CASSSIGGQDTEAFF.

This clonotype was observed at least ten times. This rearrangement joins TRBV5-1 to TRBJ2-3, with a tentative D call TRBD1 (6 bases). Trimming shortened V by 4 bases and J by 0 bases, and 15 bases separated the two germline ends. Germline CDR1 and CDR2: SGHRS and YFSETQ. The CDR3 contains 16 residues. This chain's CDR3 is CASSTGTTPSTDTQYF. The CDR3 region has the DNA TGCGCCAGCAGCACAGGGACAACCCCAAGCACAGATACGCAGTATTTT.

In nucleotides, the CDR3 is TGTGCCAGCAGCTTAGAAGTGACAGGGAACAATGAGCAGTTCTTC. It specifies CASSLEVTGNNEQFF. This chain links TRBV11-2 with TRBJ2-1; TRBD1 agrees at 7 bases. Germline V gene lookup returns CDR1 SGHAT and CDR2 FQNNGV. With 0 bases clipped from V and 5 bases from J, the junction kept 4 bases outside the gene matches. CDR3 size: 15 residues.

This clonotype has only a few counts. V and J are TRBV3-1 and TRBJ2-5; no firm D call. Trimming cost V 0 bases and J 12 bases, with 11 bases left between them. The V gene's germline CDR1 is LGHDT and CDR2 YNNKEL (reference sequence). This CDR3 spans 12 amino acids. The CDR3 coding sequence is TGTGCCAGCAGCCAAGATCGGCAGAGGAAGTACTTC. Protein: CASSQDRQRKYF.

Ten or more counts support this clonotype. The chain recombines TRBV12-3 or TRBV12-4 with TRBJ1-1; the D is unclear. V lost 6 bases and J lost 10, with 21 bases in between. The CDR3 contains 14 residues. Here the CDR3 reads CASSIDLSQTPAFF. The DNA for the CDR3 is TGTGCCAGCAGCATCGACTTATCCCAAACGCCAGCTTTCTTT.